This T cell receptor (beta chain) was sequenced in a study of T cell responses to AZD1222 COVID-19 vaccine. The study, taken as a whole, reports: Donors skewed white British and female; clonal diversity was possibly underestimated. After two AZD1222 doses, spike-specific TCR breadth and depth rose versus day 0.

Only in-frame clones appear in the TCRdb table, and some are missing; sequencing was by immunoSEQ multiplex PCR. The sample includes more than 150,000 clones, more than 80% of them seen just once. Germline V gene data show CDR1 as SGHRS and CDR2 as YFSETQ. The germline V and J ends were trimmed by 6 bases and 4 bases, with 16 bases remaining between them. This CDR3 has 14 amino acids. On this clone itself: The antigen is undetermined.

This TCR came from an adult in good health. Material: peripheral blood, obtained on day 0 of AZD1222 vaccination. The V and J genes are TRBV5-1 and TRBJ1-2, with D hard to call. The CDR3 spells CASKQPEQAYGYTF. The CDR3 coding sequence is TGCGCCAGCAAACAACCCGAGCAGGCCTATGGCTACACCTTC. The whole variable domain, filled in from reference TRBV5-1 and TRBJ1-2, reads KAGVTQTPRYLIKTRGQQVTLSCSPISGHRSVSWYQQTPGQGLQFLFEYFSETQRNKGNFPGRFSGRQFSNSRSEMNVSTLELGDSALYLCASKQPEQAYGYTFGSGTRLTVV.